This TCR beta chain appears in the sequencing data of a study of Graves' ophthalmopathy and Graves' hyperthyroidism. Study at large: Hyperthyroidism was classified as stable if no ophthalmopathy occurred within 18 months of follow-up.

Other autoimmune diseases, uncontrolled infections, pregnancy and lactation each led to patient exclusion. CDR3 length equals 16 residues. V was trimmed by 5 bases and J by 0 bases, leaving 13 bases between them. Germline lookup yields CDR1 SGHTA and CDR2 FQGNSA. General study points: Detected in blood as well were most expanded thyroid clonotypes with frequency above 0.001.

Details on this clonotype: The antigen remains unidentified.

TCR beta CDR3 regions were amplified from RNA transcripts. First-round RT-PCR used HTBI primers; second-round multiplex PCR followed. TCRdb re-analysed the multiplex PCR reads in MiXCR, keeping a single row per CDR3 protein. The table has 900,000 to 1,200,000 distinct CDR3 sequences, 35% to 40% seen once. The sequencing input was peripheral blood or thyroid tissue (not recorded which). The chain is built from TRBV7-2 and TRBJ2-2; TRBD2 might be the D (7 bases). This clonotype originated in an adult man with Graves' hyperthyroidism. DNA for the CDR3: TGTGCCAGCAGCCCCCTGCGGGGGCCGAACACCGGGGAGCTGTTTTTT. Its translation: CASSPLRGPNTGELFF.